Shown below are 30 T cell receptor beta chains from a single sample sequenced in a study of Ad26.COV2.S vaccination and SARS-CoV-2 variants. Treatment denoted: roughly 18 received Ad26.COV2.S at low or high dose, single or two shots; 5 received placebo; per-sample allocation not given. Following the first vaccine or placebo injection, samples were taken on day 63. Produced via immunoSEQ multiplex PCR; TCRdb's table is partial and in-frame only. Of about 350,000 clones in the sample, 75% to 90% were seen once. Sequenced here: peripheral blood, sampled in a trial of Ad26.COV2.S vaccine versus placebo. The receptors originated from a person aged 18 to 59 who received the Ad26.COV2.S COVID-19 vaccine or a placebo.

The chain links TRBV6-6 to TRBJ2-4; 8 nucleotides line up with TRBD2. The CDR3 consists of 15 residues. Germline loops: CDR1 MNHNY, CDR2 SVGAGI (reference sequence). The ends lost 5 bases at V and 6 bases at J; junction bases unmatched: 9. The CDR3 DNA sequence: TGTGCCAGCAGTCAAATCAGCGGGAGCGTAAACATTCAGTACTTC. Translating it yields CASSQISGSVNIQYF.

This clone occurred a few times. The chain joins TRBV2 to TRBJ2-5; 7 bases map to TRBD1. Looked up from germline, CDR1 is SNHLY and CDR2 is FYNNEI. V shed 6 bases, J shed 3 bases, and the junction held 7 bases outside the gene matches. The CDR3 totals 14 residues. CDR3 bases: TGTGCCAGCAGGACCGGGACAGCCAAAGAGACCCAGTACTTC. Amino acid sequence: CASRTGTAKETQYF.

This chain uses TRBV7-9 with TRBJ2-3, with D possibly being TRBD1 or TRBD2 (5 bases each). CDR1 is SEHNR and CDR2 is FQNEAQ in the germline V gene (reference sequence). The V gene lost 5 bases and the J gene lost 1 base, with 16 bases spanning the gap. CDR3 length: 16 amino acids. CDR3 residues: CASSPGTAGGTDTQYF. The CDR3 region has the DNA TGTGCCAGCAGCCCCGGGACCGCTGGAGGCACAGATACGCAGTATTTT.

This rearrangement joins TRBV7-2 to TRBJ1-6; unclear D gene. From germline, CDR1 is SGHTA and CDR2 FQGNSA. V shed 0 bases and J shed 7 bases, with 10 bases lying between them. The CDR3 is made up of 15 amino acids. The chain's CDR3 is CASSLAIVLNSPLHF. The CDR3 DNA reads TGTGCCAGCAGCTTAGCGATCGTACTGAATTCACCCCTCCACTTT. The whole variable domain, remainder taken from reference TRBV7-2 and TRBJ1-6, is GAGVSQSPSNKVTEKGKDVELRCDPISGHTALYWYRQSLGQGLEFLIYFQGNSAPDKSGLPSDRFSAERTGGSVSTLTIQRTQQEDSAVYLCASSLAIVLNSPLHFGNGTRLTVT.

The rearrangement links TRBV28 to TRBJ1-2, with a weak D call TRBD1 (6 bases). V was trimmed by 8 bases and J by 3 bases, leaving 13 bases between them. Germline values: CDR1 MDHEN, CDR2 SYDVKM. The CDR3 runs 13 residues. CDR3 sequence: CASGNRAHYGYTF. The DNA of the CDR3 is TGTGCCAGCGGAAACAGGGCGCACTATGGCTACACCTTC.

The chain recombines TRBV7-2 with TRBJ2-6; D gene unclear. This CDR3 spans 14 amino acids. Germline CDR1 is SGHTA and CDR2 is FQGNSA. Trimming removed 5 bases from V and 0 bases from J, with 5 bases in between. The CDR3 protein is CASSPFSGANVLTF. CDR3 in DNA: TGTGCCAGCAGCCCTTTCTCTGGGGCCAACGTCCTGACTTTC.

The J gene is TRBJ2-6, the V gene TRBV5-6; 9 bases are shared with TRBD1. The germline V gene has CDR1 SGHDT and CDR2 YYEEEE. The CDR3 consists of 18 residues. The junction had 6 bases not matched to a gene; V was cut back by 2 bases and J by 0 bases. The CDR3 sequence: CASSFPTGGLSGANVLTF. In nucleotides, the CDR3 is TGTGCCAGCAGCTTCCCCACAGGGGGCCTCTCTGGGGCCAACGTCCTGACTTTC.

V usage is TRBV5-6 and J usage is TRBJ1-4, with unresolved D. Looked up from germline, CDR1 is SGHDT and CDR2 is YYEEEE. The CDR3 covers 14 residues. V lost 0 bases and J 7 bases, leaving 10 bases between the germline ends. DNA of the CDR3: TGTGCCAGCAGCTTGGTAGATCGGGTTGAAAAACTGTTTTTT. This translates into CASSLVDRVEKLFF.

The chain uses TRBV18 and TRBJ2-3; a weak D match, TRBD1 (6 bases). The CDR3 covers 15 residues. V lost 3 bases, J lost 3 bases, and 13 bases lay in between. Per the germline V gene, CDR1 is KGHSH and CDR2 is LQKENI. DNA for the CDR3: TGTGCCAGCTCACCGACACAGGGAAGGACAGATACGCAGTATTTT. Its translation is CASSPTQGRTDTQYF.

Points on this clone: The sample contains more than one DNA sequence encoding this CDR3. The genes are TRBV2 and TRBJ1-1; 7 nucleotides agree with TRBD1. J lost 1 base, V lost 8 bases, and 1 base had no gene match. The CDR3 spans 12 residues. Per germline, CDR1 SNHLY and CDR2 FYNNEI. The CDR3 sequence is CASRTGNTEAFF. Written as DNA, the CDR3 is TGTGCCAGCCGGACAGGGAACACTGAAGCTTTCTTT.

The chain has TRBV6-5 and TRBJ2-7, with a tentative D call TRBD2 (6 bases). The V end was cut by 9 bases, the J end by 2 bases, with 17 bases between. The CDR3 totals 14 residues. CDR1 and CDR2 from the germline V gene are MNHEY and SVGAGI. The CDR3 nucleotides are TGTGCCAGTGGTGGAGGGTCTTCCCCCTACGAGCAGTACTTC. Residues: CASGGGSSPYEQYF.

The CDR3 sequence is CAWSRGRLGGYTF. The CDR3 DNA sequence: TGTGCCTGGAGTAGGGGGAGATTGGGTGGCTACACCTTC. The rearrangement links TRBV30 to TRBJ1-2; weak D call: TRBD1 (6 bases). V lost 2 bases, J lost 7 bases, and 14 bases lay in between. Per the germline V gene, CDR1 is GTSNPN and CDR2 is SVGIG (reference sequence). This CDR3 has 13 residues.

The chain couples TRBV29-1 to TRBJ1-2, with 8 bases that match TRBD1. CDR1 is SQVTM, CDR2 ANQGSEA, per germline. Unmatched junction bases numbered 6, after V lost 3 bases and J lost 6 bases. The CDR3 consists of 13 residues. The CDR3 nucleotides are TGCAGCGTTGAGGTGACAGGGGCCGATGGCTACACCTTC. Its protein product is CSVEVTGADGYTF.

This sequence joins TRBV12-5 and TRBJ2-3; 10 nucleotides align to TRBD1. Germline assignment: CDR1 LGHNT and CDR2 FRNRAP. There are 16 residues in the CDR3. Trimming cost V 1 base and J 1 base; bases outside gene matches: 2. The DNA for the CDR3 is TGTGCTAGTGGTTTGGGGGGACAGGGGCGCACAGATACGCAGTATTTT. Translating gives CASGLGGQGRTDTQYF.

The chain couples TRBV13 to TRBJ2-7; 8 bases are shared with TRBD2. V shed 5 bases and J 4 bases; nucleotides not matched to a gene: 10. The CDR3 is 15 amino acids. Germline CDR1 PRHDT, CDR2 FYEKMQ (reference sequence). The CDR3 bases are TGTGCCAGCAGCGATTACGGGAGGGAAGGGTACGAGCAGTACTTC. Translating gives CASSDYGREGYEQYF.

This chain uses TRBV29-1 with TRBJ2-5; TRBD2 matches 9 bases. V was pared by 1 base and J by 1 base, with 4 bases of the junction left unmatched. The CDR3 has 15 amino acids. Germline CDR1 reads SQVTM; CDR2 reads ANQGSEA. The CDR3 DNA is TGCAGCGTTGAAGGGCAAGCGGGAGGCCAAGAGACCCAGTACTTC. Its translation is CSVEGQAGGQETQYF.

The rearrangement uses TRBV24-1 and TRBJ2-7; D possibly corresponds to TRBD1 (6 bases). The CDR3 spans 14 residues. Germline lookup yields CDR1 KGHDR and CDR2 SFDVKD. V shed 0 bases and J shed 3 bases, with 8 bases lying between them. DNA of the CDR3: TGTGCCACCAGTGATTTGGAGGACAGCTACGAGCAGTACTTC. This codes for CATSDLEDSYEQYF.

The chain joins TRBV19 to TRBJ2-2, with D unclear. Germline V gene sequence: CDR1 LNHDA, CDR2 SQIVND (reference sequence). This CDR3 spans 16 amino acids. V was pared by 3 bases and J by 1 base, with 12 bases between. The chain's CDR3 is CASSIGRSRNTGELFF. CDR3 bases: TGTGCCAGTAGTATCGGCCGTTCGAGGAACACCGGGGAGCTGTTTTTT. Together with reference TRBV19 and TRBJ2-2, the CDR3 gives the full variable domain: DGGITQSPKYLFRKEGQNVTLSCEQNLNHDAMYWYRQDPGQGLRLIYYSQIVNDFQKGDIAEGYSVSREKKESFPLTVTSAQKNPTAFYLCASSIGRSRNTGELFFGEGSRLTVL.

A single count supports this clone. The chain carries TRBV6-2 or TRBV6-3 and TRBJ2-2, with D unclear. V lost 2 bases, J lost 6 bases, and 10 bases lay in between. Per the germline V gene, CDR1 is MNHEY and CDR2 is SVGEGT. The CDR3 is made up of 14 amino acids. CDR3 residues: CASSYSREAGELFF. Written as DNA, the CDR3 is TGTGCCAGCAGTTACAGTCGAGAGGCCGGGGAGCTGTTTTTT.

This clone has only one observation. CDR3 sequence reads: CASSIGRAGELFF. DNA of the CDR3: TGTGCCAGTAGTATAGGAAGGGCCGGGGAGCTGTTTTTT. The V gene is TRBV19, the J gene TRBJ2-2, with D hard to call. Per the germline V gene, CDR1 is LNHDA and CDR2 is SQIVND (reference sequence). This CDR3 is 13 amino acids long. Trimming took off 1 base at V and 6 bases at J, with 6 bases between the two ends.

This chain uses TRBV29-1 with TRBJ2-2; D not resolved. Per germline, CDR1 SQVTM and CDR2 ANQGSEA. The CDR3 runs 11 residues. V was cut by 7 bases and J by 1 base, with 4 bases left in between. Written as DNA, the CDR3 is TGCAGCGGACGGAACACCGGGGAGCTGTTTTTT. Protein: CSGRNTGELFF.

This chain connects TRBV7-9 to TRBJ2-3, with D maybe TRBD1 (5 bases). The CDR3 covers 14 residues. From germline, CDR1 is SEHNR and CDR2 FQNEAQ (reference sequence). Trimming stripped 5 bases from V and 2 bases from J, with 11 bases between. The CDR3 bases are TGTGCCAGCAGCCCCGGACAAAACACAGATACGCAGTATTTT. It encodes CASSPGQNTDTQYF.

The rearrangement uses TRBV5-8 and TRBJ2-5, with D maybe TRBD2 (7 bases). The CDR3 has 13 residues. Germline V gene lookup returns CDR1 SGHTS and CDR2 YDEGEE. The V end was cut by 6 bases, the J end by 5 bases, with 14 bases between. The CDR3 DNA reads as TGTGCCAGCAACGGGGGGCTGGGGGAGACCCAGTACTTC. Translated: CASNGGLGETQYF.

This clone was observed a few times. V gene TRBV7-2 combines with J gene TRBJ1-2; possibly TRBD1 for D (5 bases). The germline V gene encodes CDR1 SGHTA and CDR2 FQGNSA. The V and J ends lost 7 bases and 4 bases respectively, with 16 bases between them. The CDR3 is made up of 14 amino acids. The CDR3: CASIETGGPYGYTF. In DNA form, the CDR3 reads TGTGCCAGCATCGAAACGGGGGGTCCCTATGGCTACACCTTC. The complete variable domain, with remaining parts taken from reference TRBV7-2 and TRBJ1-2, reads GAGVSQSPSNKVTEKGKDVELRCDPISGHTALYWYRQSLGQGLEFLIYFQGNSAPDKSGLPSDRFSAERTGGSVSTLTIQRTQQEDSAVYLCASIETGGPYGYTFGSGTRLTVV.

The gene calls are TRBV24-1 and TRBJ2-5; D gene ambiguous. The CDR3 loop spans 17 amino acids. V was trimmed by 5 bases and J by 0 bases, leaving 18 bases between them. CDR1 is KGHDR and CDR2 is SFDVKD in the germline V gene. CDR3 in amino acids: CATSVASGTYYQETQYF. The CDR3 DNA is TGTGCCACCAGTGTCGCCTCCGGTACATACTACCAAGAGACCCAGTACTTC.

V gene TRBV5-1 combines with J gene TRBJ2-5; the match to TRBD2 covers 7 bases. The CDR3 extends over 19 amino acids. Germline CDR1 reads SGHRS; CDR2 reads YFSETQ. With 0 bases clipped from V and 0 bases from J, the junction kept 14 bases outside the gene matches. CDR3 residues: CASSLVGLAVQLNQETQYF. Here the CDR3 DNA reads TGCGCCAGCAGCTTGGTCGGTCTAGCGGTCCAATTAAACCAAGAGACCCAGTACTTC. Supplemented by reference TRBV5-1 and TRBJ2-5, the full variable domain reads KAGVTQTPRYLIKTRGQQVTLSCSPISGHRSVSWYQQTPGQGLQFLFEYFSETQRNKGNFPGRFSGRQFSNSRSEMNVSTLELGDSALYLCASSLVGLAVQLNQETQYFGPGTRLLVL.

CDR3 nucleotide sequence: TGTGCCAGTAGTATAAGTCCCTCGGGGGAGACCCAGTACTTC. Its protein is CASSISPSGETQYF. The chain couples TRBV19 to TRBJ2-5; TRBD2 is a possible D gene (5 bases). Germline values: CDR1 LNHDA, CDR2 SQIVND (reference sequence). The germline V and J ends were trimmed by 2 bases and 5 bases, with 12 bases remaining between them. The CDR3 runs 14 residues.

This clone was detected once. The rearrangement uses TRBV7-2 and TRBJ1-2; 7 nucleotides line up with TRBD1. J gave up 1 base and V 6 bases, and 5 bases lay outside the gene matches. This CDR3 spans 14 amino acids. CDR1 and CDR2 (germline): SGHTA, FQGNSA. CDR3: CASSSQGDNYGYTF. CDR3 DNA: TGTGCCAGCAGTTCCCAGGGGGATAACTATGGCTACACCTTC.

This sequence joins TRBV11-2 and TRBJ1-3; no firm D call. Per the germline V gene, CDR1 is SGHAT and CDR2 is FQNNGV. The CDR3 sequence is 14 residues long. V was clipped by 3 bases and J by 2 bases, with 8 bases between them. CDR3 sequence (DNA): TGTGCCAGCAGCTTGGGCGGGACTGGAAACACCATATATTTT. Translation: CASSLGGTGNTIYF.

The chain combines TRBV6-5 with TRBJ2-2; the D gene is possibly TRBD2 (6 bases). Germline values: CDR1 MNHEY, CDR2 SVGAGI. Trimming took off 4 bases at V and 4 bases at J, with 13 bases between the two ends. CDR3 length equals 15 residues. CDR3 amino acids: CASSSGTTSTGELFF. CDR3 in DNA: TGTGCCAGCAGTTCCGGGACGACTAGCACCGGGGAGCTGTTTTTT.